The rows below give T cell receptor beta chains drawn from one sample of a study of blood T cell repertoires in COVID-19. The data were produced by immunoSEQ multiplex PCR, yet TCRdb's version contains in-frame clones alone and is incomplete. The table records approximately 250,000 clones, approximately 87% of them present only once. The sequenced material came from peripheral blood. The receptors stem from a human donor in a cohort sampled during active COVID-19. The CDR3 runs from the conserved cysteine through the conserved F or W. Each record gives: D gene, clone size, V gene, J gene, CDR3 protein, CDR3 DNA. A D gene is named only where the DNA matches it firmly. The size of a clone is reported for some rows only, either as once, few or many, or as a class for expanded clones.

>TRBD2|NA|TRBV2|TRBJ2-7
CASRLAGGYEQYF
TGTGCCAGCCGCCTAGCGGGAGGCTACGAGCAGTACTTC
>NA|NA|TRBV7-9|TRBJ2-1
CASSLAGQVRGNEQFF
TGTGCCAGCAGCTTAGCTGGTCAGGTCCGAGGGAATGAGCAGTTCTTC
>NA|NA|TRBV5-1|TRBJ1-6
CASSLGAGANSPLHF
TGCGCCAGCAGCTTGGGGGCAGGGGCGAACTCACCCCTCCACTTT
>NA|NA|TRBV7-3|TRBJ2-5
CASSQETQYF
TGTGCCAGCAGCCAGGAGACCCAGTACTTC
>NA|NA|TRBV6-5|TRBJ1-1
CASSYSKTGMNTEAFF
TGTGCCAGCAGTTACTCGAAGACAGGCATGAACACTGAAGCTTTCTTT
>TRBD1|NA|TRBV2|TRBJ2-3
CAIRRTGSLSSTDTQYF
TGTGCCATCCGGCGGACAGGGTCTCTCTCTAGCACAGATACGCAGTATTTT
>NA|NA|TRBV7-9|TRBJ2-1
CASSLELGEQFF
TGTGCCAGCAGCTTGGAGCTCGGAGAGCAGTTCTTC
>TRBD2|NA|TRBV7-2|TRBJ2-1
CASSPELAGKYNEQFF
TGTGCCAGCAGCCCAGAACTAGCGGGGAAGTACAATGAGCAGTTCTTC
>NA|once|TRBV29-1|TRBJ1-1
CSAATGANTEAFF
TGCAGCGCTGCGACAGGAGCGAACACTGAAGCTTTCTTT
>TRBD2|many|TRBV10-2|TRBJ2-7
CASSPGLAYEQYF
TGCGCCAGCAGTCCGGGACTAGCATACGAGCAGTACTTC
>TRBD1|NA|TRBV6-4|TRBJ1-2
CASRDRGGDGYTF
TGTGCCAGCAGGGACAGGGGAGGTGATGGCTACACCTTC